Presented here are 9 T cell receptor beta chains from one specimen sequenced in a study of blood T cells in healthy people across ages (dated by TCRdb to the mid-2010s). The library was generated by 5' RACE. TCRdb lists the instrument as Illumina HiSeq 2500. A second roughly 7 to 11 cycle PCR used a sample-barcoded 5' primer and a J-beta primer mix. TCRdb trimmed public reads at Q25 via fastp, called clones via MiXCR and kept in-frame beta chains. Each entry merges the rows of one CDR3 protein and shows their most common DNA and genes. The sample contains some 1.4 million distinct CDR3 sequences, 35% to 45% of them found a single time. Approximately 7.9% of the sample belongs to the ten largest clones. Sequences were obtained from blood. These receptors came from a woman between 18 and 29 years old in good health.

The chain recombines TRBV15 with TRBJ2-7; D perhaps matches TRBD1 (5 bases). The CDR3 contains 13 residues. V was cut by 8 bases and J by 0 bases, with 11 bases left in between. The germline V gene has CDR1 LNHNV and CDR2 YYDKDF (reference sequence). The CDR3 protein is CATGRQLSYEQYF. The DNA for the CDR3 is TGTGCCACCGGGCGACAGCTCTCCTACGAGCAGTACTTC.

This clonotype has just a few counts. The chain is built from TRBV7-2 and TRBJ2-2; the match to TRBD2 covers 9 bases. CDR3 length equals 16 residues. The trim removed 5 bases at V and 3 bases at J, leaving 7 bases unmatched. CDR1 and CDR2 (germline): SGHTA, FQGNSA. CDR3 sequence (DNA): TGTGCCAGCAGCCCCGCTAGCGGGATGGACACCGGGGAGCTGTTTTTT. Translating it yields CASSPASGMDTGELFF.

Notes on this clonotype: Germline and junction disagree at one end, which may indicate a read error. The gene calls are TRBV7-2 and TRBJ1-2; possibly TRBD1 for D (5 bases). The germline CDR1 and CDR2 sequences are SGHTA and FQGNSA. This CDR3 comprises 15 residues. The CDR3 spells CASSFSVTEGYDYTF. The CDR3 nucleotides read TGTGCCAGCAGCTTTTCCGTAACAGAGGGGTATGACTACACCTTC.

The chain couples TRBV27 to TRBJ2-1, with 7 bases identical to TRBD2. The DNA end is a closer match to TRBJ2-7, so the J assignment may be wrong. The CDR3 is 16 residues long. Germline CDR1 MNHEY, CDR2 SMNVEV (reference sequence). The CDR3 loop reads CASGDGRESSYNEQYF. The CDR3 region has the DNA TGTGCCAGCGGGGACGGGCGGGAGAGCTCCTACAATGAGCAGTACTTC.

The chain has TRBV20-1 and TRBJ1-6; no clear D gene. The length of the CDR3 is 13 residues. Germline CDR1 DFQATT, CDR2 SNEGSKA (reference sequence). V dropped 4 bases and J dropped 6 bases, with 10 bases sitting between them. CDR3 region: CSAMEIINSPLHF. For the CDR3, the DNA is TGCAGTGCTATGGAGATCATTAATTCACCCCTCCACTTT.

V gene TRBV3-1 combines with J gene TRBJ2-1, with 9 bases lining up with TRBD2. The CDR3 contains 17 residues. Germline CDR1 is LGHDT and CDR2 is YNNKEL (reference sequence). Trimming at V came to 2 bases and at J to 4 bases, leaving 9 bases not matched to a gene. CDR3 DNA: TGTGCCAGCAGCCAATTTGAGACTAGCGGTGATTACAATGAGCAGTTCTTC. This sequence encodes CASSQFETSGDYNEQFF.

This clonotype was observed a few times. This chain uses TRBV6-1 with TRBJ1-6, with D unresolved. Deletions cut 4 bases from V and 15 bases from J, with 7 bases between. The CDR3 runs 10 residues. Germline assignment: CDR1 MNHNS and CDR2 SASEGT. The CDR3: CASSGWNLHF. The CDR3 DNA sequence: TGTGCCAGCAGTGGTTGGAACCTCCACTTT.

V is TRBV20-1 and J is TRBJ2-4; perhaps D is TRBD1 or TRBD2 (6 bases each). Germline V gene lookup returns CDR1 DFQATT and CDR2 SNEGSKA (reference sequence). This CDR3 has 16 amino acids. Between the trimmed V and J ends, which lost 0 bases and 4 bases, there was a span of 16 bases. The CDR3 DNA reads TGCAGTGCTAGAGATCCCGCCGGGGGCTCTAAAAACATTCAGTACTTC. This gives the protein CSARDPAGGSKNIQYF.

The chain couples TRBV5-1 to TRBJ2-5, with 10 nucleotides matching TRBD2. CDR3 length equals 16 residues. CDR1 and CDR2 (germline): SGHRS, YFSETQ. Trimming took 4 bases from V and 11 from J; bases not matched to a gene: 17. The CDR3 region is CASSPSVGTSVNEQYF. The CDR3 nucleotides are TGCGCCAGCAGCCCAAGTGTTGGGACTAGCGTCAATGAGCAGTACTTC.